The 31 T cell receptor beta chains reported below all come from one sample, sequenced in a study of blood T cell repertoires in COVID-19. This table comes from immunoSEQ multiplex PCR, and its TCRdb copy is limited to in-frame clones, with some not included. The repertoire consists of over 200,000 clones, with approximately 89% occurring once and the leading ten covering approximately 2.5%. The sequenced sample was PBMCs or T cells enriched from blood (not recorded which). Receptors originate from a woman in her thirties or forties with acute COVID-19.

CDR3 DNA: TGTGCCAGCAGTTTATCAGGGAACTATGGCTACACCTTC. The encoded protein is CASSLSGNYGYTF. J is TRBJ1-2 and V is TRBV28; D might be TRBD1 (5 bases). The CDR3 has 13 amino acids. The germline CDR1 and CDR2 sequences are MDHEN and SYDVKM. V lost 1 base to trimming and J lost 2 bases, with 5 bases between them.

The CDR3 is CASRDRVNEKLFF. CDR3 nucleotides: TGTGCCAGCCGCGACAGGGTTAATGAAAAACTGTTTTTT. This chain links TRBV6-5 with TRBJ1-4; 7 nucleotides align to TRBD1. V dropped 8 bases and J dropped 4; count of bases not matched to a gene: 4. The germline V gene has CDR1 MNHEY and CDR2 SVGAGI. CDR3 length: 13 amino acids.

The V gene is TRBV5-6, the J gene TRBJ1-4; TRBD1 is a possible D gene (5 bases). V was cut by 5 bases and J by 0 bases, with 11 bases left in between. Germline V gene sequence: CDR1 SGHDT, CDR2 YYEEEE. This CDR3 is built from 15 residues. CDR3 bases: TGTGCCAGCAGGTTAACGGGGGCAACTAATGAAAAACTGTTTTTT. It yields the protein CASRLTGATNEKLFF.

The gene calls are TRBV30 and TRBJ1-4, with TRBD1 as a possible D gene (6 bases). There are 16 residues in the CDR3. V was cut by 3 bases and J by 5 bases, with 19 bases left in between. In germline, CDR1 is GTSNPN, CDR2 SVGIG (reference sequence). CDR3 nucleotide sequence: TGTGCCTGGAGAAGGTCAGGGGCCACCAAGAATGAAAAACTGTTTTTT. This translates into CAWRRSGATKNEKLFF.

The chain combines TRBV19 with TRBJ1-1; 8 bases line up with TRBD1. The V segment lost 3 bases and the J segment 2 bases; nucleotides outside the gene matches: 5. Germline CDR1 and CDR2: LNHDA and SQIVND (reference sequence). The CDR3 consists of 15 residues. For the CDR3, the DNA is TGTGCCAGTAGTATCCTGGGGACAGGAAACACTGAAGCTTTCTTT. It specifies CASSILGTGNTEAFF.

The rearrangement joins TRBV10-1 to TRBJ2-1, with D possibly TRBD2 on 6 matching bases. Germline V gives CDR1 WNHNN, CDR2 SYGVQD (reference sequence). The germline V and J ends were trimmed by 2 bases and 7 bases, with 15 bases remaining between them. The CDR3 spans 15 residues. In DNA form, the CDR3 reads TGCGCCAGCAGTGAGACTAGCCGGAGGGAAAATGAGCAGTTCTTC. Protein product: CASSETSRRENEQFF.

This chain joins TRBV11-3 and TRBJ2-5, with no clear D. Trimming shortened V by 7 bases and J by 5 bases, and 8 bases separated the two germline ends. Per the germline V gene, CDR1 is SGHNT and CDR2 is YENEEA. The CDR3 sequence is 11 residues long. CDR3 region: CASTLTETQYF. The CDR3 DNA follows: TGTGCCAGCACACTCACGGAGACCCAGTACTTC.

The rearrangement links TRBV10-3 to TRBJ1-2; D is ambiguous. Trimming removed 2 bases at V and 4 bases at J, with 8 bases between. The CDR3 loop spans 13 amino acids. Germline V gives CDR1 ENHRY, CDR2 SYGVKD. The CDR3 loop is CAISESPFYGYTF. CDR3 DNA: TGTGCCATCAGTGAGAGCCCTTTCTATGGCTACACCTTC.

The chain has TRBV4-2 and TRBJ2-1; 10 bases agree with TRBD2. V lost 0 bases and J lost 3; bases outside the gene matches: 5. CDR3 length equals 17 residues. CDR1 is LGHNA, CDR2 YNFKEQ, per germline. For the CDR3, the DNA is TGTGCCAGCAGCCAAGATCGGGCTAGCGGGAGCTACAATGAGCAGTTCTTC. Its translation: CASSQDRASGSYNEQFF.

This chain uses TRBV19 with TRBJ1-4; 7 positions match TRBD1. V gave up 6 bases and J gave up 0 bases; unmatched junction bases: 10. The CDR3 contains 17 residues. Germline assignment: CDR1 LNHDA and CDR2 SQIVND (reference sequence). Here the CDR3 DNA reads TGTGCCAGTAGACAGGGGTCTTCGCTATCAACTAATGAAAAACTGTTTTTT. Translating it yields CASRQGSSLSTNEKLFF.

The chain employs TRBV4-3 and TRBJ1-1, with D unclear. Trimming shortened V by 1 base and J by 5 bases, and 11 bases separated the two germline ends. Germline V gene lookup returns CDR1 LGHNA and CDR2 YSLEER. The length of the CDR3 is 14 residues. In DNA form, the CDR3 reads TGCGCCAGCAGCCAAGTGCGGGGAGAGACTGAAGCTTTCTTT. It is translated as CASSQVRGETEAFF.

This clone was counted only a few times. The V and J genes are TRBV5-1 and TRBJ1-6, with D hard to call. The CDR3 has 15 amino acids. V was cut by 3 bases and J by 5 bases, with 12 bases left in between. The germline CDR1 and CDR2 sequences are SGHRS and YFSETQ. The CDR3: CASSSATPDNSPLHF. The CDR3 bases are TGCGCCAGCAGCTCTGCCACGCCGGATAATTCACCCCTCCACTTT.

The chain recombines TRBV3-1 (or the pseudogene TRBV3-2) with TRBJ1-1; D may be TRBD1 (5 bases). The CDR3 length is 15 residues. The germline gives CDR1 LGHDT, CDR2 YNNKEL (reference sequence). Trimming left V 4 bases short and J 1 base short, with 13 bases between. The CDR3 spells CASSREGRTNTEAFF. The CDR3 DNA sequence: TGTGCCAGCAGCCGGGAGGGGCGGACGAACACTGAAGCTTTCTTT.

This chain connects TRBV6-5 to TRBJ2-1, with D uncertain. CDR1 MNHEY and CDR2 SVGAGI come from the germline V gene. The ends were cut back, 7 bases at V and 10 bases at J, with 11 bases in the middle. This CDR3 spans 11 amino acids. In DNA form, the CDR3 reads TGTGCCAGCAACGGGTTCCGGGAGCAGTTCTTC. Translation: CASNGFREQFF.

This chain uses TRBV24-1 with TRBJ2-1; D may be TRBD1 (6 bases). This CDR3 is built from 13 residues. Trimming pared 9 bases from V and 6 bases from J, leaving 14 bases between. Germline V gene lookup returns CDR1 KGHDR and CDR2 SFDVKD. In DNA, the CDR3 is TGTGCCACCGCCGGGACATTCCGCAATGAGCAGTTCTTC. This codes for CATAGTFRNEQFF.

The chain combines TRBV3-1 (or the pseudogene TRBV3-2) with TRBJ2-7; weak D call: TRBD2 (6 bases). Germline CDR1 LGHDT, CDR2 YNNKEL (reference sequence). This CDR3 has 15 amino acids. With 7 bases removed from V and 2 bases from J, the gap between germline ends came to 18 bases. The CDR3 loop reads CASTEEGRGTYEQYF. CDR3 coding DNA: TGTGCCAGCACCGAAGAGGGGCGGGGTACCTACGAGCAGTACTTC.

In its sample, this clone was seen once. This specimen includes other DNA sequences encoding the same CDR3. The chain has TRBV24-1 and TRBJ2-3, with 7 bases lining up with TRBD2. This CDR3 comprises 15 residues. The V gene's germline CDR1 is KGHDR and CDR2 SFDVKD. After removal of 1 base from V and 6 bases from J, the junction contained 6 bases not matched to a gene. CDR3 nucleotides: TGTGCCACCAGTGATTTTACGGGAGGTGGGGATACGCAGTATTTT. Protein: CATSDFTGGGDTQYF.

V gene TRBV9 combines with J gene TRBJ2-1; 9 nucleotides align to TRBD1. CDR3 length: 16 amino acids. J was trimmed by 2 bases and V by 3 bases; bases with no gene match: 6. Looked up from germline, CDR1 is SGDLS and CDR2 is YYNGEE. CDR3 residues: CASSARQGVAYNEQFF. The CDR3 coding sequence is TGTGCCAGCAGCGCTAGACAGGGGGTTGCCTACAATGAGCAGTTCTTC.

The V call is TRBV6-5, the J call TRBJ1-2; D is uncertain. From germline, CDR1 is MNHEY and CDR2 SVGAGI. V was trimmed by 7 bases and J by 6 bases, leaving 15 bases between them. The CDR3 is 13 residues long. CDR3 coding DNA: TGTGCCAGCACCCGGTTCAGGCTTGATGGCTACACCTTC. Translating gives CASTRFRLDGYTF.

The CDR3 region is CATLTLYSYNEQFF. The CDR3 bases are TGTGCCACTTTGACTCTGTACTCCTACAATGAGCAGTTCTTC. The V gene is TRBV6-4, the J gene TRBJ2-1; no definite D call. The ends were cut back, 10 bases at V and 0 bases at J, with 13 bases in the middle. This CDR3 comprises 14 residues. The germline V gene encodes CDR1 MRHNA and CDR2 SNTAGT.

The CDR3, as DNA: TGTGCCAGCAGTAGTTACGCTTCCCGCAGGGGAGCTGGCTACACCTTC. This codes for CASSSYASRRGAGYTF. The chain carries TRBV6-2 or TRBV6-3 and TRBJ1-2; maybe TRBD1 (6 bases). The length of the CDR3 is 16 residues. Germline V gene lookup returns CDR1 MNHEY and CDR2 SVGEGT. The V gene lost 5 bases and the J gene lost 7 bases, with 23 bases spanning the gap.

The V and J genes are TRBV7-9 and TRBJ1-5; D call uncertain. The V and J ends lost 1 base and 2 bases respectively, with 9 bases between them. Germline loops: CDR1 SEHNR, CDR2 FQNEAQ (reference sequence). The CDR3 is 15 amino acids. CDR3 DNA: TGTGCCAGCAGCTTAGTAGGCCAGGGCAATCAGCCCCAGCATTTT. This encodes CASSLVGQGNQPQHF.

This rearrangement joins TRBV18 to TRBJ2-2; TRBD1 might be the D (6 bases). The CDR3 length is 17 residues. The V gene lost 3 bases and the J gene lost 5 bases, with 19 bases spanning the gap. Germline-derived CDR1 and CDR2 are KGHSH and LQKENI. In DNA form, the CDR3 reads TGTGCCAGCTCACCCGCCAAACAGGGAACATTGACCGGGGAGCTGTTTTTT. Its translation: CASSPAKQGTLTGELFF.

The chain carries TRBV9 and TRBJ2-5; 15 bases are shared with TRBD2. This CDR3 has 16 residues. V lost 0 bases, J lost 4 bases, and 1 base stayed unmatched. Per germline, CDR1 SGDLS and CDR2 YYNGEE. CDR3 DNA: TGTGCCAGCAGCGTAGGGACTAGCGGGGGGGCAGAGACCCAGTACTTC. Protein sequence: CASSVGTSGGAETQYF.

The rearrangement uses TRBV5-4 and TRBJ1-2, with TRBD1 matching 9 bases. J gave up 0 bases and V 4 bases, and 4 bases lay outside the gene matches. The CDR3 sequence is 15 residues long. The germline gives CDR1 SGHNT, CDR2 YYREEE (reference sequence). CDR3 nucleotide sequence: TGTGCCAGCAGCGGGACAGGGCAAGCTAACTATGGCTACACCTTC. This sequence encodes CASSGTGQANYGYTF.

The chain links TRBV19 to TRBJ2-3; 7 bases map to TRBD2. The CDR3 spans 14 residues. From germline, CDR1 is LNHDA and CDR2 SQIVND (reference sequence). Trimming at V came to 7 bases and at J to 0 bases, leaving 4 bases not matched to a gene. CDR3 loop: CASMPSGSTDTQYF. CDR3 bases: TGTGCCAGTATGCCTAGCGGAAGCACAGATACGCAGTATTTT.

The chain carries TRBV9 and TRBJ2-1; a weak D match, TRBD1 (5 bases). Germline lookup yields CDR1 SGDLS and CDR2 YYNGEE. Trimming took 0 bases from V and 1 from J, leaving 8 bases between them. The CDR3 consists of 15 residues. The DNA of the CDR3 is TGTGCCAGCAGCGTAGCAGGGAATTCCTACAATGAGCAGTTCTTC. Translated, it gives CASSVAGNSYNEQFF.

The CDR3 DNA sequence: TGTGCCAGCAGCCAAAACAGGGGCGCGGGAGAGACCCAGTACTTC. Translated, it gives CASSQNRGAGETQYF. The chain has TRBV7-9 and TRBJ2-5; 7 bases map to TRBD1. CDR3 length: 15 residues. With 5 bases clipped from V and 4 bases from J, the junction kept 10 bases outside the gene matches. Germline CDR1 is SEHNR and CDR2 is FQNEAQ (reference sequence).

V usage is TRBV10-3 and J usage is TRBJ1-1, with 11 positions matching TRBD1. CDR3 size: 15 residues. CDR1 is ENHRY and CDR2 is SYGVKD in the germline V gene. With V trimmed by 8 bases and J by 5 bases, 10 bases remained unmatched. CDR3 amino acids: CAIGGRDRGGTEAFF. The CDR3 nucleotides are TGTGCCATCGGAGGCCGGGACAGGGGGGGGACTGAAGCTTTCTTT.

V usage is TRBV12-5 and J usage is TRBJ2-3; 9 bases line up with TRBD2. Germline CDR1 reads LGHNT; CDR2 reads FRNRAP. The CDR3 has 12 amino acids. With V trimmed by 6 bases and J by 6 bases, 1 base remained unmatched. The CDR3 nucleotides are TGTGCTAGTGGAGGACTAGCGGATACGCAGTATTTT. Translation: CASGGLADTQYF.

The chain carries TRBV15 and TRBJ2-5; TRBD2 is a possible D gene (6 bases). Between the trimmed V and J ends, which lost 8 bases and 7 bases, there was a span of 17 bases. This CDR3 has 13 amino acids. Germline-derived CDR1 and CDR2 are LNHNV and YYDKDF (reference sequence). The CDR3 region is CATGEAGLGTQYF. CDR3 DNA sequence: TGTGCCACCGGGGAGGCTGGGCTTGGGACCCAGTACTTC.